This T cell receptor (beta chain) came from a study of cytomegalovirus exposure and HLA in healthy donors. As to this clone: Its specificity is not known.

Primers included in the PCR were 60 Vbeta and 13 Jbeta primers. The table came from immunoSEQ multiplex PCR; TCRdb's copy has only in-frame clones and leaves some out. The sample consists of about 160,000 clones, 75% to 90% of them appearing once. Study-level results: Altogether, some 170 TCR beta chains were recorded as cytomegalovirus-associated. Common viral pathogens seemed, in a later analysis, to connect with several of the most significant clusters.

CDR3 size: 18 residues. Germline CDR1 is SEHNR and CDR2 is FQNEAQ (reference sequence). Trimming took off 5 bases at V and 5 bases at J, with 27 bases between the two ends. Sequenced sample: PBMCs. The chain joins TRBV7-9 to TRBJ2-5, with D possibly being TRBD1 (5 bases). This TCR came from a woman aged 18-30 years in good health and CMV-seronegative. CDR3 loop: CASSRLTGEFWSGETQYF. DNA for the CDR3: TGTGCCAGCAGCCGCCTCACAGGTGAATTTTGGAGTGGGGAGACCCAGTACTTC.